The sequence of this T cell receptor (beta chain) was determined in a study of radiotherapy plus CTLA-4 blockade in lung cancer. Across the whole study: An objective response was seen in around 19% of patients, and disease control in less than 35%. Findings and limits, study-wide: Blood-borne expansion of tumor-derived TCR clones followed radiotherapy plus ipilimumab.

Produced via immunoSEQ multiplex PCR; TCRdb's table is partial and in-frame only. This table has around 110,000 clones, over 65% appearing once. Trimming cost V 7 bases and J 9 bases, with 13 bases left between them. Germline V gene data show CDR1 as SGDLS and CDR2 as YYNGEE. This CDR3 comprises 11 residues. Focal radiation was given together with CTLA-4 blockade (ipilimumab) to patients with chemo-refractory metastatic non-small-cell lung cancer. Note on this clone: Its matching antigen is unknown.

The chain uses TRBV9 and TRBJ1-1; maybe TRBD1 (5 bases). This TCR came from a human donor with non-small cell lung cancer that progressed on radiotherapy plus ipilimumab. Some clones in this sample may be carry-over from other donors' samples. The input for sequencing was peripheral blood, taken from a patient treated with radiotherapy plus ipilimumab. The CDR3 DNA sequence: TGTGCCAGCGGGGGAGGCCAAAAAGCTTTCTTT. Translation gives CASGGGQKAFF.